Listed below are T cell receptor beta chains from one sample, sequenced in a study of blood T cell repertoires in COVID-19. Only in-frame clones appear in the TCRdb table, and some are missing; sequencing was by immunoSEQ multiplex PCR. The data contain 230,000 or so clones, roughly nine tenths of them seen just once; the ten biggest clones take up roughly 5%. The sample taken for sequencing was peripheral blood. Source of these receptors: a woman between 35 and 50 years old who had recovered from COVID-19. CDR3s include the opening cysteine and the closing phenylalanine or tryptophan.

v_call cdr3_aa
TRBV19 CASSDRDRDHYGYTF
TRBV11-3 CASSQQGFEQFF
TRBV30 CAWSVLLGDTGELFF
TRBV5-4 CASSLGQTSYEQYF
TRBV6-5 CASKQVTNSPLHF
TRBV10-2 CASREGAWGYTF
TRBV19 CASKTGNTEAFF
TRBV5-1 CASSPTAGDSGNTIYF
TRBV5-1 CASSLLQGPTLNTEAFF
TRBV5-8 CASSLGLAGAQETQYF
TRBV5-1 CASSSTTGANVLTF
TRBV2 CASSDSSGVGADTQYF
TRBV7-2 CARTSGSRTGELFF
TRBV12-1 CASSCERLAGGNVGTDTQYF
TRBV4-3 CASSQDSAGNTEAFF
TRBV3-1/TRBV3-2 CASSRGDSLGEKLFF
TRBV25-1 CASNQLRTDYEQYF
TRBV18 CASSPQGAQRGYTF
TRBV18 CASSPGTGGSAYTF
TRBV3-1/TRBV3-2 CASSPGSRARYGYTF
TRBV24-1 CATSDSGTANEKLFF
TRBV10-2 CASTPSGILWNEQFF
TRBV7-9 CASSYTSTSGVYNEQFF
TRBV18 CASSPSERTGEAFF
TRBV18 CASSPSPGTGNEEKLFF
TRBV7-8 CASSEGRGGQPQHF
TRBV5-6 CASSLRLAGIPDTQYF
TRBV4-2 CASSTHRGLETQYF
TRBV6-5 CASSYSPGQGVSPLHF
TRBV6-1 CASSEFAYNSPLHF
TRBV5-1 CASSPRPGGNNEQYF
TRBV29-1 CSVAPRGGMAEAFF
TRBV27 CASSSPASYTEAFF
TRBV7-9 CASSLALGAASGNTIYF
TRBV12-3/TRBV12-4 CASTRRSENIQYF
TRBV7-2 CASSLNPGLASPEQFF
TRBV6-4 CASSQQHGWPQHF
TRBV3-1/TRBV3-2 CASSRQEDQPQHF
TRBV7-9 CASSPQPTGPSGYTF
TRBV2 CACHRRLETQYF
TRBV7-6 CASSSTGQGASGYTF
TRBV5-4 CASSESGTHYGYTF
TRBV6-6 CASSHLMGAPSAQYF
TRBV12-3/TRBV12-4 CASSFAGYGELFF
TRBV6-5 CASSYSGSGYTDTQYF
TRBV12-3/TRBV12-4 CASSFGDNTEAFF
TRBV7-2 CASSLVGGSYNEQFF
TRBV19 CASRPDRGHTDTQYF
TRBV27 CASSLLGGRREKLFF
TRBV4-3 CASKPTLSPRDTQYF
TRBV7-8 CASSLTDPSWTDTQYF